A selection of T cell receptor beta chains follows, all from one sample in a study of T cells in Graves' hyperthyroidism and ophthalmopathy. TCRdb called the multiplex PCR reads again in MiXCR, with one record for every CDR3 protein. This table holds fewer than 450,000 distinct CDR3 sequences, 17% found once. The sample was blood. The receptors derive from a woman in her 30s with Graves' hyperthyroidism that later progressed to Graves' ophthalmopathy. The CDR3 runs from the conserved cysteine through the conserved F or W. D genes are given only for firm matches. Rows give clone size only sometimes, using once, few, many, or a class for an expanded clone.

J | D | V | length | size | DNA | CDR3
TRBJ2-3 | NA | TRBV28 | 18 | many | TGTGCCAGCCCAGCCCCCGGGACGCAACCCAGGCTGGAAGATACGCAGTATTTT | CASPAPGTQPRLEDTQYF
TRBJ1-2 | NA | TRBV5-1 | 14 | NA | TGCGCCAGCAAGACGGGACGGAGGAACTATGGCTACACCTTC | CASKTGRRNYGYTF
TRBJ2-3 | TRBD2 | TRBV11-2 | 16 | NA | TGTGCCAGCAGCTTGCCCGGGGGGAGGGCCATAGATACGCAGTATTTT | CASSLPGGRAIDTQYF
TRBJ2-1 | TRBD1 | TRBV18 | 14 | NA | TGTGCCAGCTCACCGCCGACAGGGGATAATGAGCAGTTCTTC | CASSPPTGDNEQFF
TRBJ2-7 | NA | TRBV5-5 | 15 | NA | TGTGCCAGCAGCGGCGGACTACTGGGGACCTACGAGCAGTACTTC | CASSGGLLGTYEQYF
TRBJ1-1 | TRBD1 | TRBV6-1 | 14 | few | TGTGCCAGCAGCGCCGGGACAGAGTACACTGAAGCTTTCTTT | CASSAGTEYTEAFF
TRBJ2-1 | NA | TRBV2 | 16 | many | TGTGCCAGCAGTGACTTCGAGGGAGTCACCTATAATGAGCAGTTCTTC | CASSDFEGVTYNEQFF
TRBJ2-7 | NA | TRBV20-1 | 14 | many | TGCAGTGCTAGAGAACCGAGAGGAACCTACGAGCAGTACTTC | CSAREPRGTYEQYF
TRBJ2-7 | TRBD1 | TRBV28 | 15 | few | TGTGCCAGCAGTTGGGCGGACAGGGAGATCTACGAGCAGTACTTC | CASSWADREIYEQYF
TRBJ1-2 | NA | TRBV25-1 | 13 | many | TGTGCCAGCAGTGAAGGAGGTAAAGACTGCTACACCTTC | CASSEGGKDCYTF
TRBJ1-5 | NA | TRBV2 | 15 | many | TGTGCCAGCAGTCTGCTAGGGGATGGCAATCAGCCCCAGCATTTT | CASSLLGDGNQPQHF
TRBJ2-3 | NA | TRBV6-1 | 15 | few | TGTGCCAGCAGCCTGACGCGCTATAGCACAGATACGCAGTATTTT | CASSLTRYSTDTQYF
TRBJ2-1 | NA | TRBV20-1 | 14 | many | TGCAGTGCTAGAGATCTTCGGGACCCAAATGAGCAGTTCTTC | CSARDLRDPNEQFF
TRBJ1-1 | TRBD1 | TRBV20-1 | 13 | NA | TGCAGTGCCACGACAGGGACTAACGCTGAAGCTTTCTTT | CSATTGTNAEAFF
TRBJ1-5 | NA | TRBV15 | 17 | many | TGTGCCACCAGCATGGCAGGTGGAAGGGTGGGCAATCAGCCCCAGCATTTT | CATSMAGGRVGNQPQHF
TRBJ2-2 | NA | TRBV24-1 | 17 | many | TGTGCCACCAGTGATTTGTTCCAGGGGACGAACACCGGGGAGCTGTTTTTT | CATSDLFQGTNTGELFF
TRBJ2-2 | NA | TRBV7-9 | 12 | many | TGTGCCAGCAGCGGGGGGGGCCGAGATCTGTTTTTT | CASSGGGRDLFF
TRBJ2-7 | NA | TRBV12-3/TRBV12-4 | 18 | many | TGTGCCAGCAGTTTCACAGTTATCTCGCTAGTTCGGTCCTACGAGCAGTACTTC | CASSFTVISLVRSYEQYF
TRBJ2-4 | NA | TRBV12-3/TRBV12-4 | 11 | few | TGTGCCAGCATCAAGGGGCAGCTTCAGTACTTC | CASIKGQLQYF
TRBJ2-2 | TRBD2 | TRBV10-3 | 16 | NA | TGTGCCATCAGGGGGGGGACGGATCCTAACACCGGGGAGCTGTTTTTT | CAIRGGTDPNTGELFF
TRBJ2-6 | NA | TRBV28 | 16 | few | TGTGCCAGCAGTTTATGGACTGTCTCTGGGGCCAACGTCCTGACTTTC | CASSLWTVSGANVLTF
TRBJ2-7 | TRBD1 | TRBV27 | 12 | many | TGTGCCAGCAGTTCGACAGGGCTCGAGCAGTACTTC | CASSSTGLEQYF